The source of this T cell receptor beta chain is a study of T cells generated in artificial thymic organoids (dated by TCRdb to 2016 to 2017). Context from the whole study: The TCR alpha and beta CDR3 repertoires of CD8 single positive T cells derived from in vitro artificial thymic organoids were compared with those of thymic and peripheral blood naive CD8 T cells. The displayed repertoire sequencing data were described as being representative of three independent experiments.

CDR1 and CDR2 are read off the germline V gene as SGDLS and YYNGEE. The CDR3 contains 14 residues, cysteine and phenylalanine counted. CDR3 DNA only is kept here, 42 bases in frame from base 1. V is pared back by 4 bases and J by 4 bases, with 14 bases lying between the germline termini. The paper as a whole reports these results and caveats: Organoid-derived CD8 single positive T cells showed physiological TCR clonotype diversity comparable to thymic and blood naive CD8 T cells.

On this clonotype: Its antigen is unknown. Base quality data are lacking; no much larger clone is found one base away.

Healthy adult donors provided the non-mobilized peripheral blood. Enrichment of primary CD8+ T cells was done with magnetic beads from the Miltenyi CD8+ T cell Isolation Kit. Blood naive CD8 T cells were FACS sorted as CD3+TCRalphabeta+CD8+CD45RO-CCR7+ before RNA extraction. Total RNA was purified from roughly 40,000 to 200,000 sorted cells per sample with the RNeasy Micro kit, and quality checked on an Agilent RNA 6000 Nano chip. TCRalpha and TCRbeta libraries were amplified in separate semi-nested PCR reactions using Advantage 2 and reverse primers located in the TRAC or TRBC constant regions. The amount of total RNA used for first-strand cDNA synthesis ranged from about 3 to 550 ng. TCR cDNA libraries were generated by 5'-RACE using the SMARTer PCR cDNA Synthesis kit, with a poly-dT primer employed for first-strand synthesis. Semi-nested constant-region reverse primers carried 5-nucleotide sample-specific barcodes, and products were cleaned with the Zymo DNA Clean and Concentrator-5 kit. As many as ten barcoded samples were combined into a pool, ligated to Illumina adaptors, and sequenced on an Illumina MiSeq as 2 x 150 bp paired-end reads. Per the authors' processing: Demultiplexed reads were aligned with BLAT to a custom library of all human TRAV, TRAJ, TRBV, TRBD and TRBJ combinations from IMGT. The best BLAT hits were picked using pslCDnaFilter (-maxAligns=1, -ignoreIntrons), and custom Perl scripts were used to calculate clonotype frequencies. The raw public reads went through TCRdb reprocessing: fastp at Q25, MiXCR clone calling, in-frame beta chains kept. Identical CDR3 protein sequences are pooled into one entry, listed with their most common genes and DNA. TCRdb's processing, not the study's, gives the V and J calls here. This sample has some 5,100 distinct CDR3 sequences in its table, and more than 30% of those were observed once. The ten largest clonotypes hold less than 3% of the sample.

The receptor was derived from a human donor who gave cord blood stem cells for thymic organoid culture, a cardiac surgery patient who gave postnatal thymus, or a blood donor (not recorded which). What was sequenced was naive CD8+ T cells from blood. The cell subset or site label, read with the paper, signifies: CD3+TCRalphabeta+CD8SP T cells; for blood, CD45RO-CCR7+ naive CD8+ T cells. The chain uses TRBV9 and TRBJ1-1, with the D gene not clear enough to name. The CDR3 has the sequence CASSPSQIPTEAFF. The DNA sequence reads TGTGCCAGCAGCCCTTCCCAGATACCCACTGAAGCTTTCTTT.